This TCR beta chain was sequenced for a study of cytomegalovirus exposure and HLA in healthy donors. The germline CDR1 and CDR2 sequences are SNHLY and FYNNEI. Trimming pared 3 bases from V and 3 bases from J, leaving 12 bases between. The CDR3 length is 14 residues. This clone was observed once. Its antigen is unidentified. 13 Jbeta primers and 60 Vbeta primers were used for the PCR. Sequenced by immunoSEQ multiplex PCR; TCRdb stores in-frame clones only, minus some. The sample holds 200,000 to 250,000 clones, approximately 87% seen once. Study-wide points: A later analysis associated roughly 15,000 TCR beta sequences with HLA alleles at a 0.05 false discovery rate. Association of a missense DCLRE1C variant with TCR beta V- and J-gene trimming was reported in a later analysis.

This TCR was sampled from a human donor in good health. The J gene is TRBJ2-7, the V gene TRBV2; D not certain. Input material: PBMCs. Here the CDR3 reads CASSDQEFGYEQYF. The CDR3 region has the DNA TGTGCCAGCAGTGACCAAGAGTTTGGCTACGAGCAGTACTTC.